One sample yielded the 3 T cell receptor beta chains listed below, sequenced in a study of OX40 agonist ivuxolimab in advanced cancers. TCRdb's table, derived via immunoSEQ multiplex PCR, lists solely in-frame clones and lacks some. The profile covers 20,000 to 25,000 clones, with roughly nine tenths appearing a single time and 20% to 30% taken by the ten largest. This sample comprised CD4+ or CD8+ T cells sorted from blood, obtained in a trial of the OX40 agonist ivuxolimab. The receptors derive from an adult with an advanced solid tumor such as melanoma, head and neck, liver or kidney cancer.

The CDR3 is CASSFGTSYEQYF. CDR3 sequence (DNA): TGTGCCAGCAGCTTCGGGACCTCCTACGAGCAGTACTTC. The rearrangement joins TRBV5-6 to TRBJ2-7; D is perhaps TRBD1 or TRBD2 (5 bases each). This CDR3 comprises 13 residues. Between the trimmed V and J ends, which lost 2 bases and 0 bases, there was a span of 6 bases. Per the germline V gene, CDR1 is SGHDT and CDR2 is YYEEEE.

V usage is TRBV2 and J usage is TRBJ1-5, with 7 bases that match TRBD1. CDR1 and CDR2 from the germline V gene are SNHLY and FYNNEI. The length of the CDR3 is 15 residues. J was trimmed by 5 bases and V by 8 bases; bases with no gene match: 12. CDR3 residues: CASGPDNTGDQPQHF. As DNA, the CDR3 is TGTGCCAGCGGCCCCGATAATACAGGGGATCAGCCCCAGCATTTT.

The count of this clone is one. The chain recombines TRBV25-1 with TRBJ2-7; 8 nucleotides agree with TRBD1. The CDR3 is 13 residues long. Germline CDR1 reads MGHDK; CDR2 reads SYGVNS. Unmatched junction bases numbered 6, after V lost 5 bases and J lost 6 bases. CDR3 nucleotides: TGTGCCAGCAGTTTCCAGGGGGCAAGCGAGCAGTACTTC. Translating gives CASSFQGASEQYF.